This passage covers 2 T cell receptor beta chains from one sample sequenced in a study of blood T cell repertoires in COVID-19. Some clones are missing from TCRdb's copy, which holds only in-frame ones; the method was immunoSEQ multiplex PCR. The sample lists fewer than 350,000 clones, roughly 93% occurring once. Specimen: PBMCs or T cells enriched from blood (not recorded which). The receptors shown here come from a woman aged 40 to 50 with acute COVID-19.

The V and J genes are TRBV4-1 and TRBJ2-4; no clear D gene. The germline gives CDR1 MGHRA, CDR2 YSYEKL. This CDR3 contains 18 residues. Trimming pared 0 bases from V and 0 bases from J, leaving 15 bases between. CDR3 in DNA: TGCGCCAGCAGCCAAGACTACGGCGAGGCCCTAGCCAAAAACATTCAGTACTTC. Translated: CASSQDYGEALAKNIQYF.

The gene calls are TRBV19 and TRBJ2-3; D call uncertain. The CDR3 totals 13 residues. Germline-derived CDR1 and CDR2 are LNHDA and SQIVND (reference sequence). V dropped 7 bases and J dropped 1 base, with 9 bases sitting between them. The CDR3 region is CASKKAGTDTQYF. DNA for the CDR3: TGTGCCAGTAAAAAGGCGGGCACAGATACGCAGTATTTT.